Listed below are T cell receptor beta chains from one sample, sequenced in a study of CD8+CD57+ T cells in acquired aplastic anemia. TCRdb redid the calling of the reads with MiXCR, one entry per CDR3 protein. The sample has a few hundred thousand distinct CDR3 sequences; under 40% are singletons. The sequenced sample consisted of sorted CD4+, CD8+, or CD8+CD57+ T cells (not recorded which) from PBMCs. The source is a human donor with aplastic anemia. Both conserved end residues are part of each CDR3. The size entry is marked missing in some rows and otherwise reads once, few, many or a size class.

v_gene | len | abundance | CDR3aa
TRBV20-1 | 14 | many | CSAPRTDRNQPQHF
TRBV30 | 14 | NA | CAWSGGQVYNEQFF
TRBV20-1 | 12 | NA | CSARDAINEQFF
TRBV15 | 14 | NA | CATSRQGIGYGYTF
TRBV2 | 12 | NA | CASREVGTEAFF
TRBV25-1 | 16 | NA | CASSEGGRGSTDTQFF
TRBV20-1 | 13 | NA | CSARNTEVGSQFF
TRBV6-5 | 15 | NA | CASSYVGTSGSTIYF
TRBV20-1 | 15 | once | CSAGDAHEVNTEAFF
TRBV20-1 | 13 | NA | CGARTGGAPEQYF
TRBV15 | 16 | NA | CATSRDLLAGGETQYF
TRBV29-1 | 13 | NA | CSAGQATNYGYTF
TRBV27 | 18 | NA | CASSFGLAGEGPLRGQYF
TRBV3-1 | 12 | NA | CASSQDQDTQYF
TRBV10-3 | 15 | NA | CATSDVAGGTDTQYF
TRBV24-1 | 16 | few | CATSDLTGLSTGELFF
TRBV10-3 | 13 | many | CANANKGGDTQYF
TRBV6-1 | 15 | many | CASSLRWDIVYGYTF
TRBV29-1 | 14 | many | CSVLDSSSGNTIYF
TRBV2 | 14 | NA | CASGKRGGEETQYF